Following are 32 T cell receptor beta chains from one sample sequenced in a study of cytomegalovirus exposure and HLA in healthy donors. It was with 60 Vbeta and 13 Jbeta primers that the PCR ran. Produced via immunoSEQ multiplex PCR; TCRdb's table is partial and in-frame only. The profile shows 200,000 or so clones, 78% of them singletons. The sample consisted of PBMCs. These TCRs come from a woman in her twenties or thirties in good health and CMV-seropositive.

The chain is built from TRBV28 and TRBJ1-4; weak D call: TRBD1 (5 bases). The V end was cut by 6 bases, the J end by 0 bases, with 14 bases between. CDR1 is MDHEN, CDR2 SYDVKM, per germline. The CDR3 extends over 16 amino acids. CDR3 region: CASSEYQGSTNEKLFF. Here the CDR3 DNA reads TGTGCCAGCAGCGAATATCAGGGTTCAACTAATGAAAAACTGTTTTTT.

This chain uses TRBV6-6 with TRBJ1-5; D possibly corresponds to TRBD1 (5 bases). CDR3 length equals 16 residues. Germline V lookup: CDR1 MNHNY, CDR2 SVGAGI (reference sequence). The V end lost 6 bases, the J end lost 2 bases, and 17 bases lay between the germline ends. CDR3 residues: CASRILSQQGNQPQHF. DNA for the CDR3: TGTGCCAGCAGGATCCTATCGCAACAGGGCAATCAGCCCCAGCATTTT.

The rearrangement links TRBV9 to TRBJ1-4; D is unclear. The V and J ends lost 4 bases and 7 bases respectively, with 14 bases between them. The CDR3 spans 14 residues. The germline CDR1 and CDR2 sequences are SGDLS and YYNGEE. CDR3 coding DNA: TGTGCCAGCAGCCCGACGGCCGGAGGTGAAAAACTGTTTTTT. This encodes CASSPTAGGEKLFF. The whole variable domain, remainder taken from reference TRBV9 and TRBJ1-4, is DSGVTQTPKHLITATGQRVTLRCSPRSGDLSVYWYQQSLDQGLQFLIQYYNGEERAKGNILERFSAQQFPDLHSELNLSSLELGDSALYFCASSPTAGGEKLFFGSGTQLSVL.

This clone occurred once. The V call is TRBV5-5, the J call TRBJ1-3, with TRBD1 identical over 12 bases. V shed 4 bases and J 4 bases; nucleotides not matched to a gene: 3. CDR1 and CDR2 (germline): SGHKS, YYEKEE (reference sequence). This CDR3 region has 15 residues. This CDR3 is CASSAGQGAGNTIYF. CDR3 sequence (DNA): TGTGCCAGCAGCGCGGGACAGGGGGCAGGAAACACCATATATTTT.

This rearrangement joins TRBV5-4 to TRBJ2-3; 9 bases align to TRBD2. Germline values: CDR1 SGHNT, CDR2 YYREEE (reference sequence). The junction had 3 bases not matched to a gene; V was cut back by 4 bases and J by 3 bases. The CDR3 spans 14 residues. The DNA for the CDR3 is TGTGCCAGCAGCCACCTAGCGGGGACAGATACGCAGTATTTT. Protein product: CASSHLAGTDTQYF.

Here the CDR3 reads CASSDPITLDEQFF. The CDR3 DNA follows: TGTGCCAGCAGTGACCCTATCACCTTGGATGAGCAGTTCTTC. This chain joins TRBV25-1 and TRBJ2-1; D is undetermined. Trimming cost V 3 bases and J 8 bases, with 14 bases left between them. From germline, CDR1 is MGHDK and CDR2 SYGVNS. The CDR3 length is 14 residues.

The count of this clone is one. J is TRBJ2-5 and V is TRBV11-2; D perhaps matches TRBD2 (6 bases). Germline V gene lookup returns CDR1 SGHAT and CDR2 FQNNGV. The V end was cut by 2 bases, the J end by 3 bases, with 16 bases between. The CDR3 is 16 residues long. CDR3 sequence (DNA): TGTGCCAGCAGCTTAAGAGCTAGCGCCCCCGAAGAGACCCAGTACTTC. Its protein is CASSLRASAPEETQYF.

J is TRBJ2-2 and V is TRBV5-1, with unresolved D. The CDR3 sequence is 16 residues long. V shed 3 bases and J shed 1 base, with 13 bases lying between them. Germline V gene lookup returns CDR1 SGHRS and CDR2 YFSETQ. The CDR3 here is CASSWRPGGNTGELFF. CDR3 DNA: TGCGCCAGCAGCTGGCGCCCGGGTGGGAACACCGGGGAGCTGTTTTTT.

DNA of the CDR3: TGCGCCAGCAGCTCTCTAGCGGGGGACGAGACCCAGTACTTC. Its translation is CASSSLAGDETQYF. The rearrangement links TRBV5-1 to TRBJ2-5; 10 nucleotides agree with TRBD2. The CDR3 is 14 residues long. Losses at the gene ends were 3 bases for V and 5 bases for J; bases not matched to a gene: 4. CDR1 and CDR2 from the germline V gene are SGHRS and YFSETQ. Full variable domain (rest looked up from reference TRBV5-1 and TRBJ2-5): KAGVTQTPRYLIKTRGQQVTLSCSPISGHRSVSWYQQTPGQGLQFLFEYFSETQRNKGNFPGRFSGRQFSNSRSEMNVSTLELGDSALYLCASSSLAGDETQYFGPGTRLLVL.

The chain recombines TRBV6-4 with TRBJ1-1; D is perhaps TRBD1 (6 bases). The CDR3 consists of 14 residues. The germline V gene encodes CDR1 MRHNA and CDR2 SNTAGT. The V end was cut by 2 bases, the J end by 1 base, with 8 bases between. The CDR3 DNA is TGTGCCAGCAGTGACCAGGGGAAGAACACTGAAGCTTTCTTT. It yields the protein CASSDQGKNTEAFF.

The chain recombines TRBV5-1 with TRBJ2-2, with 9 bases identical to TRBD2. V lost 5 bases, J lost 5 bases, and 1 base stayed unmatched. Germline CDR1 SGHRS, CDR2 YFSETQ. The CDR3 length is 13 residues. For the CDR3, the DNA is TGCGCCAGCAGGGCGGGAGGGACCGGGGAGCTGTTTTTT. Protein sequence: CASRAGGTGELFF. The full variable domain, in which reference TRBV5-1 and TRBJ2-2 provide the parts outside the CDR3, is KAGVTQTPRYLIKTRGQQVTLSCSPISGHRSVSWYQQTPGQGLQFLFEYFSETQRNKGNFPGRFSGRQFSNSRSEMNVSTLELGDSALYLCASRAGGTGELFFGEGSRLTVL.

This sequence joins TRBV28 and TRBJ2-7; a weak D match, TRBD1 (6 bases). The V end was cut by 8 bases, the J end by 5 bases, with 22 bases between. This CDR3 spans 15 amino acids. Germline-derived CDR1 and CDR2 are MDHEN and SYDVKM. CDR3 region: CASGPLGDRINEQYF. The CDR3 nucleotides are TGTGCCAGCGGGCCCCTGGGCGACAGGATAAACGAGCAGTACTTC. Filled out from reference TRBV28 and TRBJ2-7, the complete variable domain reads DVKVTQSSRYLVKRTGEKVFLECVQDMDHENMFWYRQDPGLGLRLIYFSYDVKMKEKGDIPEGYSVSREKKERFSLILESASTNQTSMYLCASGPLGDRINEQYFGPGTRLTVT.

This rearrangement joins TRBV5-1 to TRBJ2-5; TRBD1 agrees at 11 bases. Germline assignment: CDR1 SGHRS and CDR2 YFSETQ. The CDR3 runs 20 residues. V shed 0 bases and J 4 bases; nucleotides not matched to a gene: 17. CDR3 nucleotides: TGCGCCAGCAGCTTGGTATTCGCTGCGGGACAGGGGGGGGAGAGAGAGACCCAGTACTTC. Its protein product is CASSLVFAAGQGGERETQYF.

The chain couples TRBV28 to TRBJ1-2; D gene ambiguous. CDR1 and CDR2 from the germline V gene are MDHEN and SYDVKM. Deletions cut 7 bases from V and 9 bases from J, with 9 bases between. This CDR3 has 10 amino acids. The CDR3 nucleotides are TGTGCCAGCACCGGAGTAAGCTACACCTTC. Protein sequence: CASTGVSYTF.

This clone turned up a few times. V and J are TRBV10-3 and TRBJ1-1; D ambiguous. The CDR3 has 14 amino acids. Per the germline V gene, CDR1 is ENHRY and CDR2 is SYGVKD. V dropped 0 bases and J dropped 6 bases, with 11 bases sitting between them. The CDR3 spells CAISESNLMSEAFF. The CDR3 DNA is TGTGCCATCAGTGAGTCGAACCTAATGTCTGAAGCTTTCTTT.

The rearrangement links TRBV11-2 to TRBJ2-3; no clear D. Germline values: CDR1 SGHAT, CDR2 FQNNGV. V lost 5 bases, J lost 0 bases, and 12 bases lay in between. The CDR3 spans 15 residues. The chain's CDR3 is CASSARFTSTDTQYF. The CDR3 nucleotides are TGTGCCAGCAGCGCCCGGTTTACTAGCACAGATACGCAGTATTTT.

This clone was detected only a few times. The V and J genes are TRBV10-3 and TRBJ2-2; D is perhaps TRBD2 (5 bases). V lost 6 bases and J 1 base, leaving 12 bases between the germline ends. This CDR3 is built from 15 residues. Germline V lookup: CDR1 ENHRY, CDR2 SYGVKD. The CDR3 here is CAIRGEFLNTGELFF. Here the CDR3 DNA reads TGTGCCATCAGGGGAGAATTTTTGAACACCGGGGAGCTGTTTTTT.

The chain recombines TRBV6-5 with TRBJ2-1, with 8 bases that match TRBD2. Germline CDR1 is MNHEY and CDR2 is SVGAGI. There are 16 residues in the CDR3. V lost 4 bases and J lost 0; bases outside the gene matches: 5. The CDR3 spells CASSLPSGSSYNEQFF. CDR3 nucleotide sequence: TGTGCCAGCAGTTTGCCTAGCGGGTCCTCCTACAATGAGCAGTTCTTC.

The genes are TRBV5-4 and TRBJ1-2; 10 bases fit TRBD1. The CDR3 runs to 15 residues. The V gene end was trimmed by 3 bases and the J gene end by 8 bases; junction bases not matched to a gene: 10. CDR1 and CDR2 from the germline V gene are SGHNT and YYREEE (reference sequence). CDR3 amino acids: CASSSSPGQGYGYTF. In DNA, the CDR3 is TGTGCCAGCAGCTCATCCCCGGGACAGGGGTACGGCTACACCTTC.

In its sample, this clone was seen once. One junction end does not reproduce the germline sequence, and a read error may be involved. This sequence joins TRBV7-7 and TRBJ2-2; the match to TRBD1 covers 7 bases. The V gene's germline CDR1 is SSHAT and CDR2 FNYEAQ (reference sequence). The CDR3 covers 16 residues. The CDR3 coding sequence is TGTGCTAGCAGCCCAACAGGGGTCCTGAACACCGGGGAGCTGTTTTTT. Amino acids: CASSPTGVLNTGELFF.

This sequence joins TRBV7-8 and TRBJ1-4, with TRBD1 matching 7 bases. Trimming took 4 bases from V and 4 from J; bases not matched to a gene: 6. The CDR3 contains 15 residues. Germline values: CDR1 SGHVS, CDR2 FQNEAQ. The CDR3, as DNA: TGTGCCAGCAGCTCCCGACAGGGTAGTAATGAAAAACTGTTTTTT. It translates to CASSSRQGSNEKLFF.

V and J are TRBV27 and TRBJ1-1; D call uncertain. The CDR3 totals 16 residues. V was trimmed by 2 bases and J by 0 bases, leaving 13 bases between them. CDR1 is MNHEY, CDR2 SMNVEV, per germline (reference sequence). This CDR3 reads CASSLIYEAMNTEAFF. The DNA of the CDR3 is TGTGCCAGCAGTTTAATTTACGAGGCCATGAACACTGAAGCTTTCTTT.

The CDR3 nucleotides read TGCAGCGTTGGATATGACTCAATGCTTGGCGGGGAGCTGTTTTTT. As protein: CSVGYDSMLGGELFF. The chain joins TRBV29-1 to TRBJ2-2; D not certain. Trimming left V 4 bases short and J 7 bases short, with 19 bases between. There are 15 residues in the CDR3. The V gene's germline CDR1 is SQVTM and CDR2 ANQGSEA.

A word on this clone: A read error may account for a junction end that differs from germline. The V call is TRBV10-2, the J call TRBJ2-1; no reliable D call. Germline V lookup: CDR1 WSHSY, CDR2 SAAADI. The length of the CDR3 is 12 residues. CDR3 region: CASSEYLPDVVF. DNA of the CDR3: TGCGCCAGCAGTGAATACCTCCCAGATGTCGTCTTC.

The chain uses TRBV6-5 and TRBJ2-5, with D perhaps matching TRBD1 (6 bases). Germline lookup yields CDR1 MNHEY and CDR2 SVGAGI. The CDR3 spans 14 residues. V lost 0 bases and J lost 2, with 7 bases in between. This CDR3 is CASSYSQGQETQYF. Here the CDR3 DNA reads TGTGCCAGCAGTTACTCCCAGGGGCAAGAGACCCAGTACTTC.

The rearrangement uses TRBV27 and TRBJ1-2; perhaps TRBD1 as D (5 bases). V lost 2 bases, J lost 6 bases, and 19 bases lay in between. The CDR3 length is 16 residues. Germline assignment: CDR1 MNHEY and CDR2 SMNVEV (reference sequence). CDR3 protein: CASSLNRGQGEDGYTF. The CDR3 DNA is TGTGCCAGCAGTTTAAACCGTGGGCAGGGTGAAGATGGCTACACCTTC.

The chain couples TRBV6-1 to TRBJ1-2; D perhaps matches TRBD1 (5 bases). The CDR3 runs 12 residues. V gave up 9 bases and J gave up 1 base, with 9 bases separating them. Per germline, CDR1 MNHNS and CDR2 SASEGT. CDR3 in DNA: TGTGCCAGACAGGAGAGTAACTATGGCTACACCTTC. This codes for CARQESNYGYTF.

The genes are TRBV7-9 and TRBJ2-5; 13 bases align to TRBD2. The CDR3 has 17 residues. V dropped 5 bases and J dropped 3; count of bases not matched to a gene: 9. Germline CDR1 reads SEHNR; CDR2 reads FQNEAQ (reference sequence). CDR3 sequence (DNA): TGTGCCAGCAGCCCCCCGGGACTAGCGGGACCTAAAGAGACCCAGTACTTC. This translates into CASSPPGLAGPKETQYF.

The chain combines TRBV4-2 with TRBJ2-3; 13 bases agree with TRBD2. With V trimmed by 0 bases and J by 3 bases, 9 bases remained unmatched. The length of the CDR3 is 19 residues. The germline gives CDR1 LGHNA, CDR2 YNFKEQ. CDR3 residues: CASSQDPTSGGVRTDTQYF. CDR3 DNA sequence: TGTGCCAGCAGCCAAGATCCAACTAGCGGGGGGGTTCGGACAGATACGCAGTATTTT.

The chain couples TRBV10-1 to TRBJ1-1; 7 bases are a match to TRBD1. The germline V gene encodes CDR1 WNHNN and CDR2 SYGVQD (reference sequence). V shed 8 bases and J 13 bases; nucleotides not matched to a gene: 16. The CDR3 runs to 13 residues. CDR3 sequence: CASGQQSRGFVFF. CDR3 DNA sequence: TGCGCCAGCGGACAACAGAGCAGGGGGTTTGTTTTCTTT.

This chain links TRBV25-1 with TRBJ1-4; tentative D call: TRBD1 (6 bases). This CDR3 spans 15 amino acids. Trimming took off 8 bases at V and 10 bases at J, with 23 bases between the two ends. CDR1 and CDR2 from the germline V gene are MGHDK and SYGVNS. CDR3 sequence reads: CASHSGGASYGKLFF. The CDR3 region has the DNA TGTGCCAGCCATTCCGGGGGGGCAAGTTACGGAAAACTGTTTTTT.

The CDR3 DNA reads TGTGCCAGCACCGAAACTAGCGAACTCTACAATGAGCAGTTCTTC. Protein product: CASTETSELYNEQFF. The rearrangement links TRBV6-1 to TRBJ2-1; TRBD2 aligns across 7 bases. The germline V gene has CDR1 MNHNS and CDR2 SASEGT. V trimming: 7 bases; J trimming: 3 bases; junction bases outside the gene matches: 9. There are 15 residues in the CDR3.